Each of the 2 T cell receptor beta chains below was sequenced from the same sample in a study of blood T cell repertoires in COVID-19. Using immunoSEQ multiplex PCR, the repertoire was profiled, and TCRdb retains in-frame clones only, with some absent. Of about 370,000 clones in the sample, 80% to 90% were seen once. Sequencing was carried out using PBMCs or T cells enriched from blood (not recorded which). Every receptor here comes from a man between 18 and 35 years old who had recovered from COVID-19.

The gene calls are TRBV3-1 (or the pseudogene TRBV3-2) and TRBJ2-3; 7 bases align to TRBD2. The CDR3 runs to 15 residues. Trimming cost V 1 base and J 7 bases; bases outside gene matches: 8. Per the germline V gene, CDR1 is LGHDT and CDR2 is YNNKEL (reference sequence). CDR3 loop: CASSQAGASGNTQYF. The CDR3 DNA sequence: TGTGCCAGCAGCCAAGCTGGTGCTAGCGGAAATACGCAGTATTTT.

The J gene is TRBJ1-1, the V gene TRBV18; D is undetermined. The V gene's germline CDR1 is KGHSH and CDR2 LQKENI. The CDR3 has 12 amino acids. The ends were cut back, 3 bases at V and 9 bases at J, with 11 bases in the middle. In nucleotides, the CDR3 is TGTGCCAGCTCACCGAGGGAGACCCAAGCTTTCTTT. It translates to CASSPRETQAFF. Full variable domain (outside the CDR3, taken from reference TRBV18 and TRBJ1-1): NAGVMQNPRHLVRRRGQEARLRCSPMKGHSHVYWYRQLPEEGLKFMVYLQKENIIDESGMPKERFSAEFPKEGPSILRIQQVVRGDSAAYFCASSPRETQAFFGQGTRLTVV.